Listed here is a single T cell receptor beta chain. This record belongs to a study of blood T cell repertoires in COVID-19. The protocol was immunoSEQ multiplex PCR, while the TCRdb copy is restricted to in-frame clones and leaves out a portion. In the table there are roughly 350,000 clones, roughly 90% of which are singletons. This CDR3 contains 14 residues. Germline CDR1 and CDR2: LNHNV and YYDKDF (reference sequence). The V gene end was trimmed by 3 bases and the J gene end by 5 bases; junction bases not matched to a gene: 7. The rearrangement joins TRBV15 to TRBJ2-7; 7 bases match TRBD2. This TCR came from a woman younger than 45 who had recovered from COVID-19. Sequences were obtained from PBMCs or T cells enriched from blood (not recorded which). The CDR3 DNA follows: TGTGCCACCAGCAGCGGGAGGCAGGGCCACGAGCAGTACTTC. This gives the protein CATSSGRQGHEQYF.